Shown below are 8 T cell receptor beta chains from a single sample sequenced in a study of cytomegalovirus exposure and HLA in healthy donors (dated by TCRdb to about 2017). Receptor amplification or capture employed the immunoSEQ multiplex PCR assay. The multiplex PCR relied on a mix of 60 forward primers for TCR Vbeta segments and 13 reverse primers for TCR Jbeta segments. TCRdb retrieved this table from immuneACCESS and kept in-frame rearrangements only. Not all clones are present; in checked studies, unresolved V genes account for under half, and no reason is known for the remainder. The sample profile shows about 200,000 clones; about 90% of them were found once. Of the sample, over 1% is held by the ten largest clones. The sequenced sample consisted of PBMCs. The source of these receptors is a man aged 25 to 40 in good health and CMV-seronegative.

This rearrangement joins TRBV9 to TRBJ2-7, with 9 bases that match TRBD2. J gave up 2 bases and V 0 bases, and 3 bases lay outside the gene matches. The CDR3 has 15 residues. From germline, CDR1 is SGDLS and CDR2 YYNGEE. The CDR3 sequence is CASSVEAGGPYEQYF. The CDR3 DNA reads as TGTGCCAGCAGCGTAGAAGCGGGAGGACCCTACGAGCAGTACTTC.

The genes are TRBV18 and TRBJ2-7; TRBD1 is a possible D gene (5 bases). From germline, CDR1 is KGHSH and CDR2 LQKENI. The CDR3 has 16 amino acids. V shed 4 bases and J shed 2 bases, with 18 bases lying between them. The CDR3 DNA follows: TGTGCCAGCTCACGCGCAGACAGAGAGAAACCCTACGAGCAGTACTTC. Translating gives CASSRADREKPYEQYF.

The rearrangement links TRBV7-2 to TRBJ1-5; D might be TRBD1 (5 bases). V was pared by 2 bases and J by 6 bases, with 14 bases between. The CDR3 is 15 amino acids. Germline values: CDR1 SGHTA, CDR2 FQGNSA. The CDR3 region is CASSLTGGEGQPQHF. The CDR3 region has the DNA TGTGCCAGCAGCTTAACGGGGGGGGAAGGTCAGCCCCAGCATTTT.

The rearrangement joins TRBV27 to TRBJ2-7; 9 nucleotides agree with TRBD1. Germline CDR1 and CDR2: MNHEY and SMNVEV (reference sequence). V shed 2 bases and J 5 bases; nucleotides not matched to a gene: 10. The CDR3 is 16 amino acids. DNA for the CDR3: TGTGCCAGCAGTTTAACCGGGACAGGGTGGTTGGACGAGCAGTACTTC. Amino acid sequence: CASSLTGTGWLDEQYF.

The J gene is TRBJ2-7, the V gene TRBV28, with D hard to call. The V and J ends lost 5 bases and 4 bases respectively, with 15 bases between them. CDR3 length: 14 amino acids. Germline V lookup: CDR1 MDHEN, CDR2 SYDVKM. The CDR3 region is CASSQTLEIYEQYF. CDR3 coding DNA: TGTGCCAGCAGTCAAACCTTAGAGATATACGAGCAGTACTTC.

CDR3 residues: CASSEEWGPAGHEKLFF. Written as DNA, the CDR3 is TGTGCCAGCAGTGAAGAATGGGGCCCGGCAGGGCATGAAAAACTGTTTTTT. The gene calls are TRBV6-1 and TRBJ1-4, with TRBD1 as a possible D gene (5 bases). The germline gives CDR1 MNHNS, CDR2 SASEGT. This CDR3 spans 17 amino acids. V dropped 1 base and J dropped 6 bases, with 18 bases sitting between them.

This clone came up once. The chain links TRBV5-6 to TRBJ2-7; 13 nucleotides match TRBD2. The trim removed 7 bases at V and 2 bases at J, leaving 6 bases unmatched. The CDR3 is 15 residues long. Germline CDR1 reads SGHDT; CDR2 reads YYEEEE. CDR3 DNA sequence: TGTGCCAGCGGCGGGGGACTAGCGGGGCCCTACGAGCAGTACTTC. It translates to CASGGGLAGPYEQYF.

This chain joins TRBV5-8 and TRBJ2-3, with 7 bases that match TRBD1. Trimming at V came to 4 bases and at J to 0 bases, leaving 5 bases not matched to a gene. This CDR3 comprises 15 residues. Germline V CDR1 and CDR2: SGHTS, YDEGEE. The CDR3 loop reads CASSPRTGSTDTQYF. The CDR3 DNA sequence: TGTGCCAGCAGCCCCCGGACAGGTAGCACAGATACGCAGTATTTT. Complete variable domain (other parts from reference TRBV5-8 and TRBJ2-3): EAGVTQSPTHLIKTRGQQATLRCSPISGHTSVYWYQQALGLGLQFLLWYDEGEERNRGNFPPRFSGRQFPNYSSELNVNALELEDSALYLCASSPRTGSTDTQYFGPGTRLTVL.